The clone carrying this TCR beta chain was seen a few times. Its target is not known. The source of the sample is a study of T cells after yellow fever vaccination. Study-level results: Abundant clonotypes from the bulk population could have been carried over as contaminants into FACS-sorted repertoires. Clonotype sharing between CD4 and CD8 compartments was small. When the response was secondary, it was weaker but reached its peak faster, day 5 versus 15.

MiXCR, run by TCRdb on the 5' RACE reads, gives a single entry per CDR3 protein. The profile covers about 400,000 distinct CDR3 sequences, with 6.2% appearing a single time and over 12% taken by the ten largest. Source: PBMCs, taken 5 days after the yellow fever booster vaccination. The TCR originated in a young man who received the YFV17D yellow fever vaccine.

The DNA of the CDR3 is TGCAGTGCTGGTGCCTGGGACGTCGAGCAGTACTTC. Translated: CSAGAWDVEQYF. The V and J genes are TRBV20-1 and TRBJ2-7, with D perhaps TRBD1 or TRBD2 (5 bases each). With 5 bases removed from V and 6 bases from J, the gap between germline ends came to 14 bases. CDR3 length: 12 amino acids. Germline CDR1 and CDR2: DFQATT and SNEGSKA (reference sequence).